The 10 T cell receptor beta chains given below trace back to one sample, sequenced in a study of OX40 agonist ivuxolimab in advanced cancers. This table comes from immunoSEQ multiplex PCR, and its TCRdb copy is limited to in-frame clones, with some not included. The data show about 21,000 clones, 70% to 85% seen once. Sequenced here: CD4+ or CD8+ T cells sorted from blood, sampled in a trial of the OX40 agonist ivuxolimab. These receptors were obtained from an adult with an advanced solid tumor such as melanoma, head and neck, liver or kidney cancer.

This clone came up a few times. Written as DNA, the CDR3 is TGTGCCATCAGTGACGGCGGGGGATCGTTCGAGCAGTACTTC. It codes for CAISDGGGSFEQYF. The chain uses TRBV10-3 and TRBJ2-7, with TRBD2 identical over 7 bases. With 3 bases clipped from V and 6 bases from J, the junction kept 8 bases outside the gene matches. There are 14 residues in the CDR3. Germline loops: CDR1 ENHRY, CDR2 SYGVKD.

This clone was counted a single time. The chain uses TRBV28 and TRBJ2-7; 8 bases line up with TRBD2. V lost 8 bases, J lost 5 bases, and 8 bases stayed unmatched. Germline V gives CDR1 MDHEN, CDR2 SYDVKM. CDR3 length: 13 residues. This CDR3 reads CASSSSGQDEQYF. CDR3 coding DNA: TGTGCCAGCTCCTCTAGCGGGCAGGACGAGCAGTACTTC.

In DNA form, the CDR3 reads TGCGCCAGCAGCTTGGCCAGAGTAGCGGGAGAAAATGAGCAGTTCTTC. Translating gives CASSLARVAGENEQFF. The chain couples TRBV5-1 to TRBJ2-1, with 9 bases fitting TRBD2. The CDR3 is 16 residues long. Trimming took 0 bases from V and 7 from J; bases not matched to a gene: 8. Germline V gives CDR1 SGHRS, CDR2 YFSETQ. The variable domain in full, completed from reference TRBV5-1 and TRBJ2-1, reads KAGVTQTPRYLIKTRGQQVTLSCSPISGHRSVSWYQQTPGQGLQFLFEYFSETQRNKGNFPGRFSGRQFSNSRSEMNVSTLELGDSALYLCASSLARVAGENEQFFGPGTRLTVL.

This chain uses TRBV6-5 with TRBJ1-5; 8 nucleotides match TRBD1. The length of the CDR3 is 14 residues. Looked up from germline, CDR1 is MNHEY and CDR2 is SVGAGI. Losses at the gene ends were 2 bases for V and 7 bases for J; bases not matched to a gene: 4. The CDR3 DNA follows: TGTGCCAGCAGTTACGGACAGGGAGAGCAGCCCCAGCATTTT. Translated: CASSYGQGEQPQHF.

This sequence joins TRBV9 and TRBJ2-5, with 15 bases lining up with TRBD2. The length of the CDR3 is 17 residues. The V gene's germline CDR1 is SGDLS and CDR2 YYNGEE. V was pared by 3 bases and J by 4 bases, with 7 bases of the junction left unmatched. The CDR3 nucleotides are TGTGCCAGCAGCGCCGAGTCGGGACTAGCGGGAGGAGAGACCCAGTACTTC. Encoded protein: CASSAESGLAGGETQYF. The whole variable domain, filled in from reference TRBV9 and TRBJ2-5, reads DSGVTQTPKHLITATGQRVTLRCSPRSGDLSVYWYQQSLDQGLQFLIQYYNGEERAKGNILERFSAQQFPDLHSELNLSSLELGDSALYFCASSAESGLAGGETQYFGPGTRLLVL.

This clone was counted a few times. The V call is TRBV4-1, the J call TRBJ2-3, with D perhaps matching TRBD2 (6 bases). Germline assignment: CDR1 MGHRA and CDR2 YSYEKL. Trimming cost V 4 bases and J 3 bases, with 14 bases left between them. The CDR3 is 15 amino acids. In DNA, the CDR3 is TGCGCCAGCAGCCTGGGGACTCTCCCAACAGATACGCAGTATTTT. Its protein product is CASSLGTLPTDTQYF.

The V gene is TRBV2, the J gene TRBJ2-1; D tentatively reads TRBD1 or TRBD2 (5 bases each). This CDR3 contains 14 residues. V was clipped by 10 bases and J by 0 bases, with 13 bases between them. Germline lookup yields CDR1 SNHLY and CDR2 FYNNEI. This chain's CDR3 is CAIRGAPSYNEQFF. The CDR3 coding sequence is TGTGCCATCCGAGGGGCACCCTCCTACAATGAGCAGTTCTTC. Combining the CDR3 with reference TRBV2 and TRBJ2-1 gives the whole variable domain EPEVTQTPSHQVTQMGQEVILRCVPISNHLYFYWYRQILGQKVEFLVSFYNNEISEKSEIFDDQFSVERPDGSNFTLKIRSTKLEDSAMYFCAIRGAPSYNEQFFGPGTRLTVL.

The CDR3 DNA is TGTGCCAGTCCGGGACAGGGGTCTGGGGCCAACGTCCTGACTTTC. It yields the protein CASPGQGSGANVLTF. The chain carries TRBV6-5 and TRBJ2-6; 10 bases fit TRBD1. This CDR3 comprises 15 residues. V shed 9 bases and J 1 base; nucleotides not matched to a gene: 3. Germline V gene lookup returns CDR1 MNHEY and CDR2 SVGAGI.

J is TRBJ1-2 and V is TRBV5-6; D unclear. Looked up from germline, CDR1 is SGHDT and CDR2 is YYEEEE. The V and J ends lost 0 bases and 2 bases respectively, with 5 bases between them. CDR3 length: 13 residues. The CDR3 coding sequence is TGTGCCAGCAGCTTGGACCCGAACTATGGCTACACCTTC. This gives the protein CASSLDPNYGYTF. Based on the CDR3 plus reference TRBV5-6 and TRBJ1-2, the full variable domain is DAGVTQSPTHLIKTRGQQVTLRCSPKSGHDTVSWYQQALGQGPQFIFQYYEEEERQRGNFPDRFSGHQFPNYSSELNVNALLLGDSALYLCASSLDPNYGYTFGSGTRLTVV.

This sequence joins TRBV5-6 and TRBJ2-6; D remains unclear. The CDR3 sequence is 15 residues long. The germline V gene has CDR1 SGHDT and CDR2 YYEEEE. V was pared by 4 bases and J by 2 bases, with 10 bases between. The CDR3 sequence: CASSIGGAGANVLTF. CDR3 in DNA: TGTGCCAGCAGCATAGGTGGAGCTGGGGCCAACGTCCTGACTTTC.